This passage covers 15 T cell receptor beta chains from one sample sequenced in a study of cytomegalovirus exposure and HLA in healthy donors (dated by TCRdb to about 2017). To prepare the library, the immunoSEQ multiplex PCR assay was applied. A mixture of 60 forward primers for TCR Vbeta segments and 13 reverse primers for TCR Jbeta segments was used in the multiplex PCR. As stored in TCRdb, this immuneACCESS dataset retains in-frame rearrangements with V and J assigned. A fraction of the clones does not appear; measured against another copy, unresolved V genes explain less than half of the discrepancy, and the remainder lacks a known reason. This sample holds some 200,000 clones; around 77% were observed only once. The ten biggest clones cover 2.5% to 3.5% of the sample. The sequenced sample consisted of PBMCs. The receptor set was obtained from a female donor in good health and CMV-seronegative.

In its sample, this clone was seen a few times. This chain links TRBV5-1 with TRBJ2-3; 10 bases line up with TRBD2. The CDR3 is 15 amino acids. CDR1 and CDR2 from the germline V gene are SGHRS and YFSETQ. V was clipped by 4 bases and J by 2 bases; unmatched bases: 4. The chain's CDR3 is CASSALAGLTDTQYF. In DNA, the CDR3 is TGCGCCAGCAGCGCACTAGCGGGGCTCACAGATACGCAGTATTTT.

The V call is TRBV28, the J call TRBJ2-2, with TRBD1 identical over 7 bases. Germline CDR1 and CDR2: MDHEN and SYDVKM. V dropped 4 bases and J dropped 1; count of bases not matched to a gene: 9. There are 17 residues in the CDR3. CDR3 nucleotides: TGTGCCAGCAGTTCATATGCCGGACAGGAGAACACCGGGGAGCTGTTTTTT. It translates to CASSSYAGQENTGELFF.

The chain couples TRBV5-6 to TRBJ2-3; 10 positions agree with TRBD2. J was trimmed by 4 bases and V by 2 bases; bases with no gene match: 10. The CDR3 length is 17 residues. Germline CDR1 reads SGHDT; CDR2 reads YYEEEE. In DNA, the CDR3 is TGTGCCAGCAGCTTAGGTCTAGCGGGGGCTGTCGCAGATACGCAGTATTTT. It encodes CASSLGLAGAVADTQYF.

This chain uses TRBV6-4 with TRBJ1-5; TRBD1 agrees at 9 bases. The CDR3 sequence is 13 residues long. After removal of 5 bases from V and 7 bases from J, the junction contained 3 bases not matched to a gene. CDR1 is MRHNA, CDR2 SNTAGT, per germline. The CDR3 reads CASSRDRDQPQHF. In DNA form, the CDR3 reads TGTGCCAGCAGTAGGGACAGGGACCAGCCCCAGCATTTT.

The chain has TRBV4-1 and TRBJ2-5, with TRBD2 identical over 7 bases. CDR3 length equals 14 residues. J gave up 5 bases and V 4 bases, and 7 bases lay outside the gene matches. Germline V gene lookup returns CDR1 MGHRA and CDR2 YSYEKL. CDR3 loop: CASSLVGGSETQYF. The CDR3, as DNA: TGCGCCAGCAGCCTCGTCGGGGGGTCGGAGACCCAGTACTTC.

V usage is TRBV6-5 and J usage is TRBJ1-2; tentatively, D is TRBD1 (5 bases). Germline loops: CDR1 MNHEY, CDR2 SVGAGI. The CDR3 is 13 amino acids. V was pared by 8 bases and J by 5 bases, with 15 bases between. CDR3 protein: CASRAPDRYGYTF. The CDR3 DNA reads TGTGCCAGCCGAGCCCCCGACAGATATGGCTACACCTTC.

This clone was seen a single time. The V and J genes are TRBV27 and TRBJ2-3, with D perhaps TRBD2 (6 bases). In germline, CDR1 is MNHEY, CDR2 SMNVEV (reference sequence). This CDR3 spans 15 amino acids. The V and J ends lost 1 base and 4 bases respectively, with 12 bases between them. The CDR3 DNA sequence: TGTGCCAGCAGTTTATGGGTGGAGGGGCCAGATACGCAGTATTTT. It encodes CASSLWVEGPDTQYF.

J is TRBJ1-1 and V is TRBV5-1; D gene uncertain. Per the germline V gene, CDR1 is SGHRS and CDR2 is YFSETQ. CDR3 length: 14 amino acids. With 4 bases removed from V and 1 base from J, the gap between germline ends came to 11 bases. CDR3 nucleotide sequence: TGCGCCAGCAGCCCGCCGGCGGGGAACACTGAAGCTTTCTTT. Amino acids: CASSPPAGNTEAFF.

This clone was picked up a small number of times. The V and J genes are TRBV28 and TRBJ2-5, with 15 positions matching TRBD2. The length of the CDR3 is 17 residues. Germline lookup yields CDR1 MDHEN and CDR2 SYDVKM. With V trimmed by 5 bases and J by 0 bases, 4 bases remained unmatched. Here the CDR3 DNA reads TGTGCCAGCAGTCTTGGGACTAGCGGGAGGTACCAAGAGACCCAGTACTTC. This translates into CASSLGTSGRYQETQYF.

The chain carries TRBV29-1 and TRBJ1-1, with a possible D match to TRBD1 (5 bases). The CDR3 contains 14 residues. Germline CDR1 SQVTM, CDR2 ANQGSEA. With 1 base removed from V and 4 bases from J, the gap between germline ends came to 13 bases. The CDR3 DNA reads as TGCAGCGTTGAAGTGGGGGGGTTCGGCACTGAAGCTTTCTTT. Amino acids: CSVEVGGFGTEAFF. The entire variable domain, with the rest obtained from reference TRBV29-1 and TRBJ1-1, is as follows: SAVISQKPSRDICQRGTSLTIQCQVDSQVTMMFWYRQQPGQSLTLIATANQGSEATYESGFVIDKFPISRPNLTFSTLTVSNMSPEDSSIYLCSVEVGGFGTEAFFGQGTRLTVV.

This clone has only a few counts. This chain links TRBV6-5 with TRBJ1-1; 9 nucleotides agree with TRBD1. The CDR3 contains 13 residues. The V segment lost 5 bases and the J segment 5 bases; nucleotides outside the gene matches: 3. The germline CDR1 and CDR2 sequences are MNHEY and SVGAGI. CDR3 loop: CASSRQGETEAFF. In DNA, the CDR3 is TGTGCCAGCAGTAGACAGGGGGAGACTGAAGCTTTCTTT.

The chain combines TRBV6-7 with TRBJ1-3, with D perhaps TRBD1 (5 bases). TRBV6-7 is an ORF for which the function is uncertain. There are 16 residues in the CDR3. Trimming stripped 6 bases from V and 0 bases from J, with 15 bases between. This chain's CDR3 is CASSPGGVGSGNTIYF. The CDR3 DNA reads TGTGCCAGCAGCCCGGGAGGGGTTGGCTCTGGAAACACCATATATTTT.

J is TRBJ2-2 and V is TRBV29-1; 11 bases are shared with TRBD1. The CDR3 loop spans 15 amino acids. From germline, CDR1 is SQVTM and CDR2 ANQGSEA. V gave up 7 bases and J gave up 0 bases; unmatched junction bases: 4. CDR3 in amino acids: CSAGQGEANTGELFF. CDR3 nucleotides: TGCAGCGCGGGACAGGGGGAAGCGAACACCGGGGAGCTGTTTTTT.

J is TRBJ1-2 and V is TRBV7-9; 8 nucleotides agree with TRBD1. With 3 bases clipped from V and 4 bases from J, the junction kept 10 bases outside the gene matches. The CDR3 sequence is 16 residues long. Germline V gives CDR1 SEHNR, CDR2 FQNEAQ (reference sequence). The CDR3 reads CASSFTTGDVGYGYTF. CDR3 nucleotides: TGTGCCAGCAGCTTTACGACAGGGGACGTTGGCTATGGCTACACCTTC.

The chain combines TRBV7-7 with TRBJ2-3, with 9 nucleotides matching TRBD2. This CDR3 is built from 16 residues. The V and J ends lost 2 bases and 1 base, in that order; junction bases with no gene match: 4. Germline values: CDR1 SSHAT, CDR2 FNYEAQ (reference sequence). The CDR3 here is CASSLTIAGGTDTQYF. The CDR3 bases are TGTGCCAGCAGCTTAACCATAGCGGGGGGCACAGATACGCAGTATTTT.